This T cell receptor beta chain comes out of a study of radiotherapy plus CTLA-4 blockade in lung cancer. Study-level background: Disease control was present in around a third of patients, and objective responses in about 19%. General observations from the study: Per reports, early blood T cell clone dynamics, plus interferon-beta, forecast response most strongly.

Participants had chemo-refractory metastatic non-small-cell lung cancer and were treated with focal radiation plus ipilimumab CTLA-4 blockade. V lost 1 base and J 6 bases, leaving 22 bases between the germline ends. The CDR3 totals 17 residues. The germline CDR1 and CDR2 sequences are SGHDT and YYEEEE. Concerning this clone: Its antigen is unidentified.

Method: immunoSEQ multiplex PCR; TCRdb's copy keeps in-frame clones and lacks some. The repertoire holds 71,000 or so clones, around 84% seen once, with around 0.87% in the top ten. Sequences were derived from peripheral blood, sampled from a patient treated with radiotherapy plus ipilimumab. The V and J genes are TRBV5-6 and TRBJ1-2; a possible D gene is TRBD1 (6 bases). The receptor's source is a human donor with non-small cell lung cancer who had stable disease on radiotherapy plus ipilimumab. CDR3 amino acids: CASSLYGETGDVNGYTF. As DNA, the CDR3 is TGTGCCAGCAGCTTGTATGGGGAGACAGGTGATGTGAATGGCTACACCTTC.